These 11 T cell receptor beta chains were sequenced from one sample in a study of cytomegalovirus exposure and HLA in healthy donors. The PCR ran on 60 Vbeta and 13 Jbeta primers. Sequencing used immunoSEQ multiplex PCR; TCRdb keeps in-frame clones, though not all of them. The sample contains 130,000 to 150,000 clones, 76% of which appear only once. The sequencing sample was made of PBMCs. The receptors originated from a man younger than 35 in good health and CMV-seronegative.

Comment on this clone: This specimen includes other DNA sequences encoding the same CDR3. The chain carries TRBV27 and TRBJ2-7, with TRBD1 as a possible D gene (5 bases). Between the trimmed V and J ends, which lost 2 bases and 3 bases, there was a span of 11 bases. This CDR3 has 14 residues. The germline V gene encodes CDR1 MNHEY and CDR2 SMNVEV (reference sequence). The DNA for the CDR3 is TGTGCCAGCAGTTTAGGCCAGGGTGGCTACGAGCAGTACTTC. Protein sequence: CASSLGQGGYEQYF.

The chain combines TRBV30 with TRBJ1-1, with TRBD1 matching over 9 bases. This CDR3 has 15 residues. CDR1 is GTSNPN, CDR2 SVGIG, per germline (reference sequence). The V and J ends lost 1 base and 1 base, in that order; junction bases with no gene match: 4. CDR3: CAWSEPGQGNTEAFF. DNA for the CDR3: TGTGCCTGGAGTGAGCCGGGACAGGGGAACACTGAAGCTTTCTTT.

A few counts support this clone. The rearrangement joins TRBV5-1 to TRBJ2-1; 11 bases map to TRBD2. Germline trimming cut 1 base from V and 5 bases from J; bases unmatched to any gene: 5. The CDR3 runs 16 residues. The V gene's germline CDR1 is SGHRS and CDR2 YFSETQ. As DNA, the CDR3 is TGCGCCAGCAGCTTGTACGCACTAGCGGGAGACAATGAGCAGTTCTTC. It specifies CASSLYALAGDNEQFF.

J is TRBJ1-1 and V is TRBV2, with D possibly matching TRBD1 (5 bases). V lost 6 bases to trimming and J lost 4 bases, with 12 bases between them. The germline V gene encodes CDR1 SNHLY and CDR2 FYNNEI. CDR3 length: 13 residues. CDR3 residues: CASRGRGITEAFF. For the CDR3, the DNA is TGTGCCAGCAGGGGACGGGGGATCACTGAAGCTTTCTTT.

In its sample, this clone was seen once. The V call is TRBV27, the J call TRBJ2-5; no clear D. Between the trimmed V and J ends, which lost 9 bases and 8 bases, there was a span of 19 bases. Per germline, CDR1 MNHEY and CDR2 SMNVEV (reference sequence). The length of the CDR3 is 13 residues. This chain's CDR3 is CASAEGPRVTQYF. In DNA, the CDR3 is TGTGCCAGTGCGGAAGGTCCAAGAGTAACCCAGTACTTC.

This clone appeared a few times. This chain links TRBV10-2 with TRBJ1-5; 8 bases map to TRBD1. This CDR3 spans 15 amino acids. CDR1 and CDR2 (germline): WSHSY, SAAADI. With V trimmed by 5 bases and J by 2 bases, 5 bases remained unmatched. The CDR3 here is CASSTGGRGNQPQHF. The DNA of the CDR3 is TGCGCCAGCAGTACAGGGGGTCGCGGCAATCAGCCCCAGCATTTT.

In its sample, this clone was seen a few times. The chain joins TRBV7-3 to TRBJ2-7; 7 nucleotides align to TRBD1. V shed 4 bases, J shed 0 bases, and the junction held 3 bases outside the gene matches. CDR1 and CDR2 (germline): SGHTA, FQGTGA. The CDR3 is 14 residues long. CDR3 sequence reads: CASSYRDSSYEQYF. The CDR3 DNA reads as TGTGCCAGCAGCTACCGGGACAGCTCCTACGAGCAGTACTTC.

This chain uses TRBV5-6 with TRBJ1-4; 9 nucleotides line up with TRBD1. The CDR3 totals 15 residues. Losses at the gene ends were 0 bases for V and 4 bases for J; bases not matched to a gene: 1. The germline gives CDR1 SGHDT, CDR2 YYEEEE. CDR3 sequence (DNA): TGTGCCAGCAGCTTGGGGACAGGGGTTAATGAAAAACTGTTTTTT. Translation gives CASSLGTGVNEKLFF.

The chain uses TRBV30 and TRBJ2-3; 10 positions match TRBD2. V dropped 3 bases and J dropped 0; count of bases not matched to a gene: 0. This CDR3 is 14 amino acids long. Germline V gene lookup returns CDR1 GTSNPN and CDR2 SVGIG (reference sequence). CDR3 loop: CAWRGLASTDTQYF. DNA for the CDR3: TGTGCCTGGAGGGGACTAGCGAGCACAGATACGCAGTATTTT.

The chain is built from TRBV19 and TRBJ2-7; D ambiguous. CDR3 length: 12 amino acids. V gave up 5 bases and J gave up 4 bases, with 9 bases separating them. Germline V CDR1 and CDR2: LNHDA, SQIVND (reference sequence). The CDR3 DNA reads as TGTGCCAGTAGTGACAACAGTTACGAGCAGTACTTC. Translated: CASSDNSYEQYF. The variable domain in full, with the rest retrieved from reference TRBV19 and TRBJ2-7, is DGGITQSPKYLFRKEGQNVTLSCEQNLNHDAMYWYRQDPGQGLRLIYYSQIVNDFQKGDIAEGYSVSREKKESFPLTVTSAQKNPTAFYLCASSDNSYEQYFGPGTRLTVT.

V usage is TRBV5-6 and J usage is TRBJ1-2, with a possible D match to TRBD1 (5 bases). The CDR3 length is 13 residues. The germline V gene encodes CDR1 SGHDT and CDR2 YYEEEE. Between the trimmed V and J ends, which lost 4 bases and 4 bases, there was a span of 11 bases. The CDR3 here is CASSIGGSYGYTF. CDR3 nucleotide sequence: TGTGCCAGCAGCATTGGGGGGTCCTATGGCTACACCTTC.